Sequencing of this T cell receptor (beta chain) was carried out in a study of cytomegalovirus exposure and HLA in healthy donors. Germline loops: CDR1 LGHNA, CDR2 YNFKEQ. The CDR3 runs 17 residues. Trimming took 4 bases from V and 5 from J; bases not matched to a gene: 16. The PCR employed 60 Vbeta primers together with 13 Jbeta primers. Generated by immunoSEQ multiplex PCR, the TCRdb table keeps only in-frame clones and is missing some. Among 150,000 to 200,000 clones, roughly 80% were seen once, and the ten largest hold about 3.4%. This clone was picked up a small number of times. The antigen is not known. Notes on the study in general: Being indistinguishable, some V segments were excluded, TRBV6-2 and TRBV6-3 among them. While the bulk of TCR sequences proved rare, some public TCRs turned up in many donors. Researchers reported from a later analysis that most CMV-associated TCR beta chains appeared HLA-restricted. Reportedly, a later analysis found an Asian-associated ancestry cluster had fewer N-insertions than the approximately 700-donor mean.

V gene TRBV4-2 combines with J gene TRBJ1-1; TRBD1 aligns across 7 bases. The sequence came from a man aged 35 to 55 in good health and CMV-seropositive. The sequenced sample was PBMCs. This CDR3 is CASSPSMGDSRKTEAFF. The CDR3 bases are TGTGCCAGCAGCCCATCAATGGGGGACAGTCGTAAAACTGAAGCTTTCTTT.